This TCR beta chain was profiled in a study of PD-1 blockade in classical Hodgkin lymphoma. Study findings and constraints: Complete responders entered with baseline diversity on par with newly diagnosed patients, the results showed.

Specified time point: cycle 4 day 1 (C4D1), after around six weeks of nivolumab. After autologous stem cell transplantation all patients relapsed, and prior brentuximab vedotin exposure differed between cohorts. V lost 0 bases and J 2 bases, leaving 9 bases between the germline ends. CDR1 is SGDLS and CDR2 is YYNGEE in the germline V gene. CDR3 length: 15 residues. The sample holds a few counts of this clone. Its specificity is not known. Sequenced by immunoSEQ multiplex PCR; TCRdb stores in-frame clones only, minus some. The sample lists some 30,000 clones; roughly four fifths were seen once. The sample in question was peripheral blood mononuclear cells (PBMCs), obtained before the fourth cycle of nivolumab. The chain joins TRBV9 to TRBJ1-5; TRBD1 is a possible D gene (6 bases). The origin of this receptor is a human donor with classical Hodgkin lymphoma. CDR3: CASSVEGGGNQPQHF. As DNA, the CDR3 is TGTGCCAGCAGCGTAGAGGGGGGAGGCAATCAGCCCCAGCATTTT.